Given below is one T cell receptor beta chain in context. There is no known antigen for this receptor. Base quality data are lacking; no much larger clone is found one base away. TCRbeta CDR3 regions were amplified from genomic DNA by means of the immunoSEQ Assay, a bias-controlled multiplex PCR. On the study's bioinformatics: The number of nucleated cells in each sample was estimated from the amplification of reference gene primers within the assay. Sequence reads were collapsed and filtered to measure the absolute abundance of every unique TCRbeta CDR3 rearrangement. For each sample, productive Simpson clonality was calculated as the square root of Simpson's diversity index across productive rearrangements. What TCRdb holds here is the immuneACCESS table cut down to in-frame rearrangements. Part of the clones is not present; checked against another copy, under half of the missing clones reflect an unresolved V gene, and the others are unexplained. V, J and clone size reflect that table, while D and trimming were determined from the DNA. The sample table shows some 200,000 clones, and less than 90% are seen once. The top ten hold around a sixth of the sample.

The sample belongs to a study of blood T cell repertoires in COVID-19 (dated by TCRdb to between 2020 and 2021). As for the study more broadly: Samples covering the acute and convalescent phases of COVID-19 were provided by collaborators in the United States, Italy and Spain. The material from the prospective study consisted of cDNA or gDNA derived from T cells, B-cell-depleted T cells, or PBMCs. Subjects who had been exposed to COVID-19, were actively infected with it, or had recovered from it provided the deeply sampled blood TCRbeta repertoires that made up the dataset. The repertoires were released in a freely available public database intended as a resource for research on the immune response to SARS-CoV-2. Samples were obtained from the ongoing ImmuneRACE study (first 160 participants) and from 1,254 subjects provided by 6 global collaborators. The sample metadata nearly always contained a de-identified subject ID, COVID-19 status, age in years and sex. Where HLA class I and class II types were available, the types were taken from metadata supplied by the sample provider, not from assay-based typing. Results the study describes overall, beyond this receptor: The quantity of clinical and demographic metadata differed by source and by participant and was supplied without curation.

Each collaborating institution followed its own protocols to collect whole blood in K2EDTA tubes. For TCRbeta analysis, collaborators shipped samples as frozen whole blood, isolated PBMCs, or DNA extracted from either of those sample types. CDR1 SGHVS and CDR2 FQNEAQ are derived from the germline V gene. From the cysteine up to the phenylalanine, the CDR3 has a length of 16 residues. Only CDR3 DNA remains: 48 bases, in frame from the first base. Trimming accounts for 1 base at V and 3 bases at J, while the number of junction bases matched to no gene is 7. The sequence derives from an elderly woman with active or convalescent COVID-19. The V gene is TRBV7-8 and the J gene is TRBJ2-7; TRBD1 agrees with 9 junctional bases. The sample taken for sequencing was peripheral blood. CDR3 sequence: CASSLVETGGFYEQYF. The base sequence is TGTGCCAGCAGCTTAGTTGAAACAGGGGGCTTCTACGAGCAGTACTTC.